The rows below give T cell receptor beta chains drawn from one sample of a study of T-cell reconstitution after alpha-beta-depleted transplantation in children. One entry per CDR3 protein, called by TCRdb with MiXCR from the PCR reads. The table shows around 300,000 distinct CDR3 sequences, with 10% occurring only once. The sample consisted of PBMCs, taken before TCRalphabeta/CD19-depleted stem cell transplant. The receptors originated from a boy under three years old with acute myeloid leukemia, due to receive a stem cell transplant. Both conserved end residues are part of each CDR3. D genes are given only for firm matches. Only some rows state a clone size, as once, few, many or a class for expanded clones.

J: TRBJ1-3
V: TRBV4-3
size: many
D: NA
DNA: TGCGCCAGCAGCCAAGGACGCCTCTCTGGAAACACCATATATTTT
CDR3: CASSQGRLSGNTIYF

J: TRBJ1-5
V: TRBV25-1
size: few
D: TRBD1
DNA: TGTGCCAGCAGTGGACAGGGTATGGTGGGTCAGCCCCAGCATTTT
CDR3: CASSGQGMVGQPQHF

J: TRBJ2-7
V: TRBV5-1
size: many
D: NA
DNA: TGCGCCAGCAGCTTGGTGGTGGTGGCTGGCGGATTCTACGAGCAGTACTTC
CDR3: CASSLVVVAGGFYEQYF

J: TRBJ2-1
V: TRBV4-3
size: many
D: NA
DNA: TGCGCCAGCAGCCAAGACCGCGGCGGCAGGTTCAATGAGCAGTTCTTC
CDR3: CASSQDRGGRFNEQFF

J: TRBJ2-7
V: TRBV24-1
size: many
D: NA
DNA: TGTGCCACCAGTGACCCCACTAGGAAAGAGCAGTACTTC
CDR3: CATSDPTRKEQYF

J: TRBJ2-5
V: TRBV5-1
size: many
D: NA
DNA: TGCGCCAGCAGCTCCGGGACGGTACAAGAGACCCAGTACTTC
CDR3: CASSSGTVQETQYF

J: TRBJ2-7
V: TRBV2
size: NA
D: NA
DNA: TGTGCCAGCAGTGACCGTCTGAGCTCCTACGAGCAGTACTTC
CDR3: CASSDRLSSYEQYF

J: TRBJ1-2
V: TRBV5-1
size: many
D: NA
DNA: TGCGCCAGCAGCTTGGGGACGGCAACCTATGGCTACACCTTC
CDR3: CASSLGTATYGYTF

J: TRBJ2-2
V: TRBV24-1
size: many
D: NA
DNA: TGTGCCACCATGCGAGGGAACACCGGGGAGCTGTTTTTT
CDR3: CATMRGNTGELFF

J: TRBJ2-1
V: TRBV7-2
size: many
D: NA
DNA: TGTGCCAGCAGCTTAAGAGCGGGCACCTACAATGAGCAGTTCTTC
CDR3: CASSLRAGTYNEQFF

J: TRBJ2-3
V: TRBV20-1
size: many
D: TRBD2
DNA: TGCAGTGCTTCTCTACGGGAGGGCCCTGATACGCAGTATTTT
CDR3: CSASLREGPDTQYF

J: TRBJ2-7
V: TRBV5-1
size: many
D: TRBD2
DNA: TGCGCCAGCAGGGCTAGCGGCTCCTACGAGCAGTACTTC
CDR3: CASRASGSYEQYF

J: TRBJ2-7
V: TRBV29-1
size: many
D: TRBD2
DNA: TGCAGCGTTGAACGGAGCGGGAGGGCCGGCGAGCAGTACTTC
CDR3: CSVERSGRAGEQYF

J: TRBJ2-1
V: TRBV5-1
size: many
D: NA
DNA: TGCGCCAGCACCCCCCCGGGGCCCTACAATGAGCAGTTCTTC
CDR3: CASTPPGPYNEQFF

J: TRBJ2-5
V: TRBV5-1
size: many
D: TRBD2
DNA: TGCGCCAGCAGCTTGTTCTTGCCGGGACTAGCGGGAGTCCAGGATGAGACCCAGTACTTC
CDR3: CASSLFLPGLAGVQDETQYF

J: TRBJ1-3
V: TRBV11-2
size: many
D: NA
DNA: TGTGCCAGCAGCGTAGGCGCAGCCTCTGGAAACACCATATATTTT
CDR3: CASSVGAASGNTIYF

J: TRBJ2-1
V: TRBV28
size: many
D: NA
DNA: TGTGCCAGCAGTTTTAGGACCGGGGGCTCCTACAATGAGCAGTTCTTC
CDR3: CASSFRTGGSYNEQFF

J: TRBJ2-7
V: TRBV5-1
size: many
D: NA
DNA: TGCGCCAGCAGCTTGGGGACTCTCCAGGGGTCCTTCTACGAGCAGTACTTC
CDR3: CASSLGTLQGSFYEQYF

J: TRBJ2-2
V: TRBV5-1
size: many
D: TRBD2
DNA: TGCGCCAGCAGCTTGGCCCCGGGACTAGAGATCGGCACCGGGGAGCTGTTTTTT
CDR3: CASSLAPGLEIGTGELFF

J: TRBJ2-5
V: TRBV5-1
size: many
D: NA
DNA: TGCGCCAGCAGCTTGGCCGGACAGAAAGAGACCCAGTACTTC
CDR3: CASSLAGQKETQYF

J: TRBJ2-2
V: TRBV12-3/TRBV12-4
size: many
D: NA
DNA: TGTGCCAGCAGTTTTTCGAGCACCGGGGAGCTGTTTTTT
CDR3: CASSFSSTGELFF

J: TRBJ2-7
V: TRBV12-3/TRBV12-4
size: many
D: TRBD1
DNA: TGTGCCAGCAGTCCGACAGGGGCCCGCGAGCAGTACTTC
CDR3: CASSPTGAREQYF

J: TRBJ2-1
V: TRBV10-3
size: NA
D: NA
DNA: TGTGCCATCAGGCCCGGGCAGGGGAATGAGCAGTTCTTC
CDR3: CAIRPGQGNEQFF

J: TRBJ2-2
V: TRBV28
size: many
D: NA
DNA: TGTGCCACCAAGGAGGGCACCGGGGAGCTGTTTTTT
CDR3: CATKEGTGELFF

J: TRBJ2-7
V: TRBV4-3
size: many
D: NA
DNA: TGCGCCAGCAGCCAAGCTCGGGCTACCTACGAGCAGTACTTC
CDR3: CASSQARATYEQYF

J: TRBJ2-2
V: TRBV21-1
size: many
D: NA
DNA: TGTGCCAGCAGCAAAGGGTCCGGGGAGCTGTTTTTT
CDR3: CASSKGSGELFF

J: TRBJ2-7
V: TRBV15
size: many
D: NA
DNA: TGTGCCACCAGCAGAGAAAGGGCAGGAAACTACGAGCAGTACTTC
CDR3: CATSRERAGNYEQYF

J: TRBJ2-7
V: TRBV7-2
size: many
D: NA
DNA: TGTGCCAGCAGCTTAGAAATCAGCCAGGGATACGAGCAGTACTTC
CDR3: CASSLEISQGYEQYF

J: TRBJ2-5
V: TRBV6-5
size: many
D: NA
DNA: TGTGCCAGCAGTTACTCGATTTTTGGTAGACCCCAAGAGACCCAGTACTTC
CDR3: CASSYSIFGRPQETQYF

J: TRBJ2-5
V: TRBV5-1
size: few
D: TRBD2
DNA: TGCGCCAGCAGCTTGTTAACAGCGGGGGCTCAAGAGACCCAGTACTTC
CDR3: CASSLLTAGAQETQYF

J: TRBJ2-7
V: TRBV7-2
size: NA
D: TRBD2
DNA: TGTGCCAGCAGCTTAGTCGGGAGGAACTCCTACGAGCAGTACTTC
CDR3: CASSLVGRNSYEQYF

J: TRBJ2-3
V: TRBV29-1
size: few
D: NA
DNA: TGCAGCGTTGAAGGGTTGGGCCCCACAGATACGCAGTATTTT
CDR3: CSVEGLGPTDTQYF

J: TRBJ2-2
V: TRBV6-1
size: NA
D: NA
DNA: TGTGCCAGCAGCTCCCGGGACACCCGGGGGGAGCTGTTTTTT
CDR3: CASSSRDTRGELFF

J: TRBJ1-2
V: TRBV6-5
size: many
D: NA
DNA: TGTGCCAGCAGTTACGGGTGGGGGGGCTACACCTTC
CDR3: CASSYGWGGYTF

J: TRBJ2-7
V: TRBV4-1
size: many
D: NA
DNA: TGCGCCAGCAGCCTTCCAGGCGTCGGCTACGAGCAGTACTTC
CDR3: CASSLPGVGYEQYF

J: TRBJ1-6
V: TRBV4-1
size: many
D: NA
DNA: TGCGCCAGCAGCCAAGGGGCGGGCTATAATTCACCCCTCCACTTT
CDR3: CASSQGAGYNSPLHF

J: TRBJ2-3
V: TRBV19
size: few
D: NA
DNA: TGTGCCAGTAGGGACCCCACAGATACGCAGTATTTT
CDR3: CASRDPTDTQYF

J: TRBJ2-5
V: TRBV7-3
size: NA
D: TRBD2
DNA: TGTGCCAGCAGCTTACTGGCGGGAGGGGGGCTCGGGACCCAGTACTTC
CDR3: CASSLLAGGGLGTQYF

J: TRBJ2-7
V: TRBV20-1
size: NA
D: NA
DNA: TGCAGTGCTAGAATCGGGTTGAGCTCCTACGAGCAGTACTTC
CDR3: CSARIGLSSYEQYF

J: TRBJ2-1
V: TRBV9
size: many
D: TRBD2
DNA: TGTGCCAGCAGCGTAGTTCCAGCGGGGGGGCCAGGAGAGCAGTTCTTC
CDR3: CASSVVPAGGPGEQFF

J: TRBJ1-4
V: TRBV5-1
size: few
D: NA
DNA: TGCGCCAGCAGCTTGGTTCCGAGTGAAGAAAAACTGTTTTTT
CDR3: CASSLVPSEEKLFF

J: TRBJ2-3
V: TRBV10-3
size: many
D: NA
DNA: TGTGCCATCAGCCGGGACCCCACAGATACGCAGTATTTT
CDR3: CAISRDPTDTQYF

J: TRBJ2-2
V: TRBV3-1
size: NA
D: TRBD2
DNA: TGTGCCAGCAGCCAACTCACTAGCGGGGTGCCGGGGGGGGAGCTGTTTTTT
CDR3: CASSQLTSGVPGGELFF

J: TRBJ2-2
V: TRBV28
size: NA
D: NA
DNA: TGTGCCAGCAGTCCCCGGGTCCGTGGGCTGTTTTTT
CDR3: CASSPRVRGLFF

J: TRBJ2-7
V: TRBV7-8
size: few
D: TRBD2
DNA: TGTGCCAGCAGCTTACCGGGACTAGCTAACGAGCAGTACTTC
CDR3: CASSLPGLANEQYF

J: TRBJ2-3
V: TRBV7-3
size: many
D: TRBD2
DNA: TGTGCCAGCAGCCTTGATAGCGGGAGGCCTAGCACAGATACGCAGTATTTT
CDR3: CASSLDSGRPSTDTQYF

J: TRBJ1-5
V: TRBV20-1
size: few
D: NA
DNA: TGCAGTGCTAGAGATCTGGACAGCAATCAGCCCCAGCATTTT
CDR3: CSARDLDSNQPQHF